This T cell receptor beta chain is from a study of blood T cell repertoires in COVID-19 (TCRdb year 2020). Background on the whole study: Collaborator samples came from the United States, Italy and Spain and covered acute and convalescent phases of COVID-19. Where available, HLA class I and class II types were obtained from metadata supplied by the sample provider rather than from assay-based typing. Deeply sampled blood TCRbeta repertoires from subjects exposed to, actively infected with, or recovered from COVID-19 were included in the dataset. The material from the prospective study consisted of cDNA or gDNA derived from T cells, B-cell-depleted T cells, or PBMCs. The samples were drawn from two sources: the first 160 participants of the ongoing ImmuneRACE study, and fewer than 1,500 subjects contributed by 6 global collaborators. A de-identified subject ID, COVID-19 status, age in years and sex were almost always included in the sample metadata. The repertoires were released in a freely available public database meant as a resource for research on the immune response to SARS-CoV-2.

Beyond this particular receptor, the publication reports: The amount of clinical and demographic metadata varied by source and participant and was provided uncurated.

TCRbeta CDR3 regions were amplified from genomic DNA using the immunoSEQ Assay, a bias-controlled multiplex PCR. Regarding the original processing steps: Within the assay, amplification of reference gene primers was used to estimate how many nucleated cells each sample contained. To quantify the absolute abundance of each unique TCRbeta CDR3 rearrangement, sequence reads were collapsed and filtered. For each sample, productive Simpson clonality was calculated as the square root of Simpson's diversity index over productive rearrangements. Drawn from immuneACCESS, this table holds only the in-frame rearrangements with V and J called that TCRdb kept. Clones are partly lost; checked studies trace under half to an unresolved V gene and leave the rest unexplained. The V and J calls and clone size are taken from that table; D and trimming were inferred from the DNA. The sample data list about 150,000 clones, and approximately 92% of these were observed just once. The ten largest clones capture approximately 2.8% of the sample.

Via the germline V gene, CDR1 is SGHTA and CDR2 FQGNSA. The CDR3 numbers 16 residues from cysteine through phenylalanine. The retained sequence is limited to the CDR3, 48 bases, with the frame set at the first base. V is shortened by 1 base, J by 0 bases, and the region joining them spans 10 bases. The collaborating institutions used their own protocols to collect whole blood in K2EDTA tubes. For TCRbeta analysis, collaborator samples were shipped as frozen whole blood, as isolated PBMCs, or as DNA extracted from either sample type. Regarding this clone: Its specific antigen is unknown. Nothing much larger sits one base from this clone, and base qualities are not available.

The sequence joins TRBV7-2 to TRBJ1-3; the D gene cannot be resolved reliably. Specimen: peripheral blood. This receptor was identified in a woman in her sixties with active COVID-19. Read as DNA, the sequence is TGTGCCAGCAGCTTAGTAACGCAGATCTCTGGAAACACCATATATTTT. Translated, it gives CASSLVTQISGNTIYF.